A selection of T cell receptor beta chains follows, all from one sample in a study of cytomegalovirus exposure and HLA in healthy donors. Generated by immunoSEQ multiplex PCR, the TCRdb table keeps only in-frame clones and is missing some. The data show roughly 150,000 clones, almost 75% seen once. Sequencing input: PBMCs. The receptors here all came from a woman aged 18-29 years in good health and CMV-seropositive. Both conserved end residues are part of each CDR3. Fields, in order: V gene, D gene, clone size, J gene, CDR3 DNA, CDR3 protein. A D gene is named only where the DNA matches it firmly. Where a row states a size, it is once, few, many or the class of an expanded clone; other rows omit it.

>TRBV5-1|.|.|TRBJ1-1
TGCGCCAGCAGCCCCGGGGTGAACACTGAAGCTTTCTTT
CASSPGVNTEAFF
>TRBV11-1|.|.|TRBJ1-2
TGTGCCAGCACACGGGATCGGGGGTCCTATGGCTACACCTTC
CASTRDRGSYGYTF
>TRBV5-5|.|.|TRBJ1-2
TGTGCCAGCACCGTGGACAGTTCCTATGGCTACACCTTC
CASTVDSSYGYTF
>TRBV5-5|TRBD1|.|TRBJ1-1
TGTGCCAGCAGCTTGTGGACAGGTGAAGCTTTCTTT
CASSLWTGEAFF
>TRBV7-2|.|few|TRBJ1-1
TGTGCCAGCAGCGCATCAGGGGTTACCACTGAAGCTTTCTTT
CASSASGVTTEAFF
>TRBV30|.|few|TRBJ1-4
TGTGCCTGGAGACCTCCGGCGGGTGAAAAACTGTTTTTT
CAWRPPAGEKLFF
>TRBV9|.|.|TRBJ2-1
TGTGCCAGCAGCGTAGCCGGGGGGACAAACAATGAGCAGTTCTTC
CASSVAGGTNNEQFF
>TRBV28|TRBD2|.|TRBJ2-1
TGTGCCAGTCAGCGGGGGGCTGACTACAATGAGCAGTTCTTC
CASQRGADYNEQFF
>TRBV2|.|.|TRBJ1-2
TGTGCCAGCAGTGAAGAAGGCGCAGGGGTGAGCTATGGCTACACCTTC
CASSEEGAGVSYGYTF
>TRBV4-3|TRBD2|.|TRBJ2-3
TGCGCCAGCAGCCAAGATCTGCCTAGCGGGGATCGGACAGATACGCAGTATTTT
CASSQDLPSGDRTDTQYF
>TRBV11-2|TRBD1|.|TRBJ2-5
TGTGCCAGCAGCTCAGCCGGGACAGGTGGAGAGACCCAGTACTTC
CASSSAGTGGETQYF
>TRBV27|TRBD2|.|TRBJ2-7
TGTGCCAGCAGTTTAAATAGCGGGGCTCCCTACGAGCAGTACTTC
CASSLNSGAPYEQYF
>TRBV5-1|.|.|TRBJ2-3
TGCGCCAGCAGCCCCCCAGGGTCCGGAGATACGCAGTATTTT
CASSPPGSGDTQYF
>TRBV6-5|TRBD1|.|TRBJ2-5
TGTGCCAGCAGTTACGACAGGGCTGAGGAGACCCAGTACTTC
CASSYDRAEETQYF
>TRBV2|.|.|TRBJ2-5
TGTGCCAGCACTAGTTTAGGTGCGACCCAGTACTTC
CASTSLGATQYF
>TRBV30|TRBD1|.|TRBJ1-1
TGTGCCTGGAGTCTTACAGGGGCGAACACTGAAGCTTTCTTT
CAWSLTGANTEAFF
>TRBV4-1|TRBD2|.|TRBJ2-3
TGCGCCAGCAGCCGAGTCCGGACTAGCGGGGGCCGTAGCACAGATACGCAGTATTTT
CASSRVRTSGGRSTDTQYF
>TRBV7-6|.|.|TRBJ2-7
TGTGCCAGCAGCCCAGGGCCGGCCTATGAGCAGTACTTC
CASSPGPAYEQYF
>TRBV4-1|.|.|TRBJ1-2
TGCGCCAGCAGCCAAGATTTTCCGAGCGGCGGTGGCTACACCTTC
CASSQDFPSGGGYTF
>TRBV28|.|.|TRBJ2-1
TGTGCCTTATCCGGGTCCCACAATGAGCAGTTCTTC
CALSGSHNEQFF
>TRBV6-1|TRBD2|many|TRBJ2-7
TGTGCCAGCAGGACCACTAGCGGGGTTGCCTACGAGCAGTACTTC
CASRTTSGVAYEQYF
>TRBV7-8|.|.|TRBJ1-1
TGTGCCAGCAATACCGGGCAGGGCCTGATGAACACTGAAGCTTTCTTT
CASNTGQGLMNTEAFF
>TRBV7-2|.|.|TRBJ2-4
TGTGCCAGCAGCACCCGTGACTACCTTGACGCCAAAAACATTCAGTACTTC
CASSTRDYLDAKNIQYF
>TRBV9|TRBD2|few|TRBJ2-1
TGTGCCAGCAGCGTAGTAGCGGGGGGGTTGAATGAGCAGTTCTTC
CASSVVAGGLNEQFF
>TRBV4-2|TRBD2|.|TRBJ2-7
TGTGCCAGCAGCCAAGCGGTGGGACTAGCGGGAACCTACGAGCAGTACTTC
CASSQAVGLAGTYEQYF
>TRBV10-3|TRBD1|.|TRBJ2-5
TGTGCCATCAGTGATAGGGACAGGGGGCGCGAGACCCAGTACTTC
CAISDRDRGRETQYF
>TRBV10-2|TRBD1|.|TRBJ1-1
TGCGCCACCTCCTGGGCGATAAAGACCGGGGACAGGGGAACTGGGTCCACTGAAGCTTTCTTT
CATSWAIKTGDRGTGSTEAFF
>TRBV29-1|.|.|TRBJ1-4
TGCAGCGTTGAAGGAGACGGGGGTGGCGAAAAACTGTTTTTT
CSVEGDGGGEKLFF
>TRBV27|TRBD1|many|TRBJ2-5
TGTGCCAGCAGTTCCCGCAGGGGGTCGCGGGAGACCCAGTACTTC
CASSSRRGSRETQYF
>TRBV6-1|TRBD2|.|TRBJ2-5
TGTGCCAGCAGTGAAGCGTACCGACTAGCGGGGACCCAAGAGACCCAGTACTTC
CASSEAYRLAGTQETQYF
>TRBV2|TRBD2|.|TRBJ2-2
TGTGCCAGCAGTGATGGACTAGCGGGGGGGAACACCGGGGAGCTGTTTTTT
CASSDGLAGGNTGELFF
>TRBV4-1|TRBD1|.|TRBJ1-5
TGCGCCAGCAGCCTTTACCTCGGGACAGGGGGCAATCAGCCCCAGCATTTT
CASSLYLGTGGNQPQHF
>TRBV6-1|.|.|TRBJ2-5
TGTGCCAGCAGGACCCAGTCCAGACAGCAAGAGACCCAGTACTTC
CASRTQSRQQETQYF
>TRBV9|TRBD1|.|TRBJ2-3
TGTGCCAGCAGCTGGGGACAGGGGCTGGGTCATACGCAGTATTTT
CASSWGQGLGHTQYF
>TRBV28|TRBD1|.|TRBJ1-6
TGTGCCAGCAGTCGACAGGGGTTTAATTCACCCCTCCACTTT
CASSRQGFNSPLHF
>TRBV7-2|TRBD2|.|TRBJ2-1
TGTGCCAGCAGCCCCCTGGGACTAGCGGGGGGGCAACACTACAATGAGCAGTTCTTC
CASSPLGLAGGQHYNEQFF
>TRBV6-5|TRBD1|.|TRBJ1-6
TGTGCCAGCAGTTACGCAGGGGGCGGTAATTCACCCCTCCACTTT
CASSYAGGGNSPLHF
>TRBV5-3|TRBD1|.|TRBJ1-6
TGTGCCAGAAGCTGGGACAGTATATATAATTCACCCCTCCACTTT
CARSWDSIYNSPLHF
>TRBV29-1|.|.|TRBJ2-5
TGCAGCGTTGAAGATCCTGCACAGGGTGGAGAGACCCAGTACTTC
CSVEDPAQGGETQYF
>TRBV21-1|.|few|TRBJ1-4
TGTGCCAGCAGCAAGTGGGATTGTAGCGCTACCGATGAAAAACTGTTTTTT
CASSKWDCSATDEKLFF
>TRBV14|TRBD2|few|TRBJ2-2
TGTGCCAGCAGCCCGCCGGGGGGGATCACCGGGGAGCTGTTTTTT
CASSPPGGITGELFF
>TRBV5-4|.|.|TRBJ2-7
TGTGCCAGCAGCGCGGATGCCTACGAGCAGTACTTC
CASSADAYEQYF
>TRBV5-3|.|few|TRBJ1-6
TGTGCCAGAAGCTTGAGCAATTCACCCCTCCACTTT
CARSLSNSPLHF
>TRBV7-6|.|.|TRBJ2-5
TGTGCCAGCAGCCCCCTTTCTGGAACGGGGGAGACCCAGTACTTC
CASSPLSGTGETQYF
>TRBV9|TRBD1|.|TRBJ2-1
TGTGCCAGCAGCGTGGCTAAAACAGGGGCCAACAATGAGCAGTTCTTC
CASSVAKTGANNEQFF